One T cell receptor beta chain is described in this entry. The antigen remains undetermined. The sample comes from a study of response to subunit inactivated influenza vaccine. In germline, CDR1 is MNHEY, CDR2 SVGEGT. The CDR3 runs 14 residues. The V gene lost 0 bases and the J gene lost 5 bases, with 7 bases spanning the gap. TCRdb reprocessed the RT-PCR reads with MiXCR, giving one entry per CDR3 protein. The table includes 650,000 to 800,000 distinct CDR3 sequences, approximately 13% detected once. Study-level results: Authors suggested that a seasonal influenza vaccination recruits few new T cells each time.

This clonotype was obtained from a man aged 50 or older who received an inactivated influenza vaccine. The genes are TRBV6-2 or TRBV6-3 and TRBJ2-2; no clear D gene. The material was PBMCs from blood, obtained roughly 15 days before vaccination. The CDR3 DNA sequence: TGTGCCAGCAGTTACTCGGGAATTACCGGGGAGCTGTTTTTT. Protein: CASSYSGITGELFF.